This T cell receptor beta chain was found in a study of blood T cells in healthy people across ages. Study findings and constraints: Higher diversity and more naive CD4+ cells were features of long-lived donors, compared to aged donors. What prevented conclusive comparison of naive and antigen-experienced cells was that PBMCs were unsorted.

With a J-beta primer mix and a sample-barcoded 5' primer, a second PCR ran about 7 to 11 cycles. All samples yielded 2.5 million or more CDR3-containing paired-end reads. MiXCR, applied by TCRdb to the 5' RACE reads, yields one record per CDR3 protein. The table records roughly 1,500,000 distinct CDR3 sequences, about 40% of them present only once. In this sample, this clonotype turned up many times. Its antigen is undetermined. V was trimmed by 6 bases and J by 3 bases, leaving 16 bases between them. The germline V gene encodes CDR1 DFQATT and CDR2 SNEGSKA (reference sequence). The CDR3 runs to 14 residues.

Material for sequencing was blood. The V and J genes are TRBV20-1 and TRBJ2-3; TRBD1 might be the D (5 bases). This clonotype originated in a woman aged 18 to 35 in good health. The CDR3 nucleotides are TGCAGTGCCCCCCCAGGACAACCAACAGATACGCAGTATTTT. Translated, it gives CSAPPGQPTDTQYF.